Listed below are T cell receptor beta chains from one sample, sequenced in a study of CD8+ T cells in alopecia areata. Sequencing was performed with immunoSEQ multiplex PCR; in TCRdb, only in-frame clones are kept and a portion is missing. The profile shows about 180,000 clones, about 61% of them singletons. The material was CD4+ T cells sorted from blood, obtained at approximately week 56, from a patient treated with tofacitinib. The receptor source for this set is a human donor with alopecia areata. Each CDR3 is given with its conserved first and last residue. The D gene is left open where the match is weak. Only part of the rows carry a size: once, few, many, or a class if the clone is expanded.

>TRBD1|-|TRBV5-1|16|TRBJ1-2
TGCGCCAGCAGCTTCAGACCCGGACAGGATCAGCATGGCTACACCTTC
CASSFRPGQDQHGYTF
>-|-|TRBV7-2|12|TRBJ2-7
TGTGCCAGCAGCGTAGTCTCCTACGAGCAGTACTTC
CASSVVSYEQYF
>TRBD2|few|TRBV19|15|TRBJ2-2
TGTGCCAGTCGGACTAGCGGGGGGGCCCCCGGGGAGCTGTTTTTT
CASRTSGGAPGELFF
>-|-|TRBV7-2|14|TRBJ2-2
TGTGCCAGCAGCTCCCCTACGGTTGCCGGGGAGCTGTTTTTT
CASSSPTVAGELFF
>-|-|TRBV2|15|TRBJ1-5
TGTGCCAGCAGTGGGCAGGGGAACGGCAATCAGCCCCAGCATTTT
CASSGQGNGNQPQHF
>TRBD1|few|TRBV7-2|15|TRBJ1-6
TGTGCCAGCAGCATTAACAGGGGGAGTATAGCACCCCTCCACTTT
CASSINRGSIAPLHF
>-|-|TRBV15|15|TRBJ2-4
TGTGCCACCAGAGCGGGACAGCCGGCGGAGAACATTCAGTACTTC
CATRAGQPAENIQYF
>TRBD1|-|TRBV4-1|15|TRBJ1-4
TGCGCCAGCAGCAACCGGGACAGGGTGGGTGAAAAACTGTTTTTT
CASSNRDRVGEKLFF
>-|-|TRBV23-1|17|TRBJ2-3
TGCGCCAGCAGTCACCCCGAGGGGCACGGGTACACAGATACGCAGTATTTT
CASSHPEGHGYTDTQYF
>-|few|TRBV27|16|TRBJ2-1
TGTGCCAGCAGTTTACAGGGACCCAGCTCCTACAATGAGCAGTTCTTC
CASSLQGPSSYNEQFF
>-|-|TRBV29-1|12|TRBJ2-2
TGCAGCGTTGAAGATCCCACCGGGGAGCTGTTTTTT
CSVEDPTGELFF
>-|-|TRBV14|14|TRBJ1-2
TGTGCCAGCAGCCAAGATTTCCGGGTCCATGGCTACACCTTC
CASSQDFRVHGYTF
>-|-|TRBV30|12|TRBJ2-1
TGTGGTGGAGGGGGCCGGAACAATGAGCAGTTCTTC
CGGGGRNNEQFF
>-|-|TRBV10-3|15|TRBJ1-5
TGTGCCATCAGTGTTGAGGGAGGGCCTAATCAGCCCCAGCATTTT
CAISVEGGPNQPQHF
>-|-|TRBV29-1|12|TRBJ2-3
TGCAGCGTTGCCCCGAGCACAGATACGCAGTATTTT
CSVAPSTDTQYF
>TRBD1|few|TRBV29-1|12|TRBJ2-3
TGCAGCGTTCTTGGACAGGGCGATACGCAGTATTTT
CSVLGQGDTQYF
>-|-|TRBV20-1|11|TRBJ2-7
TGCAGTGCACTCGACTCCTACGAGCAGTACTTC
CSALDSYEQYF
>-|-|TRBV19|13|TRBJ1-2
TGTGCCAGTAGTACACCCGCGGGGAATGGCTACACCTTC
CASSTPAGNGYTF
>-|-|TRBV7-9|14|TRBJ2-3
TGTGCCAGCAGCTTAGATCGGTCTTCGGATACGCAGTATTTT
CASSLDRSSDTQYF
>-|-|TRBV2|13|TRBJ1-2
TGTGCCGGGAAGATGGGTCTGTCCTATGGCTACACCTTC
CAGKMGLSYGYTF
>-|-|TRBV6-5|15|TRBJ2-7
TGTGCCAGCAGTTTTTCCCCAGGAAAATGGAGCGAGCAGTACTTC
CASSFSPGKWSEQYF
>-|-|TRBV29-1|12|TRBJ2-1
TGCAGCGTCGGGACAAATTACAATGAGCAGTTCTTC
CSVGTNYNEQFF
>-|-|TRBV13|15|TRBJ2-2
TGTGCCAGCAGCTTTTACGGCAGGTCCACCGGGGAGCTGTTTTTT
CASSFYGRSTGELFF
>-|-|TRBV2|14|TRBJ2-5
TGTGCCAGCAGTGACATGGCCCCAGGGCGAATCCAGTACTTC
CASSDMAPGRIQYF
>-|-|TRBV11-3|14|TRBJ2-1
TGTGCCAGCAGCGAGCGAAGCTCCTACAATGAGCAGTTCTTC
CASSERSSYNEQFF
>TRBD1|few|TRBV25-1|15|TRBJ1-6
TGTGCCAGCAGTGCACCGGGACAGGGGTTTTCACCCCTCCACTTT
CASSAPGQGFSPLHF
>-|few|TRBV27|15|TRBJ2-1
TGTGCCAGCAGTATACAGGGTAGGTCCTACAATGAGCAGTTCTTC
CASSIQGRSYNEQFF
>TRBD1|-|TRBV6-5|12|TRBJ1-2
TGTGCCAGCTTACGGACAGGGTTTGGCTACACCTTC
CASLRTGFGYTF
>TRBD1|-|TRBV5-1|15|TRBJ1-1
TGCGCCAGCAGCTCAGGACAGGGACGGCGAACTGAAGCTTTCTTT
CASSSGQGRRTEAFF
>-|few|TRBV27|15|TRBJ1-6
TGTGCCAGCGGGCGGAAGGCTCTTGGGAATTCACCCCTCCACTTT
CASGRKALGNSPLHF
>TRBD2|few|TRBV4-1|16|TRBJ2-3
TGCGCCAGCAGCCTACTAGCGGGGGGGCAGCCAGATACGCAGTATTTT
CASSLLAGGQPDTQYF
>-|-|TRBV6-5|14|TRBJ1-5
TGTGCCAGCACCAAACTACAGGGCAATCAGCCCCAGCATTTT
CASTKLQGNQPQHF
>-|-|TRBV30|12|TRBJ1-2
TGTGCCTGGGAACATACCAACTATGGCTACACCTTC
CAWEHTNYGYTF
>-|-|TRBV7-2|17|TRBJ1-5
TGTGCCAGCAGCCCTCTCGGACGGGGGAACAGCAATCAGCCCCAGCATTTT
CASSPLGRGNSNQPQHF
>TRBD1|-|TRBV6-6|14|TRBJ1-4
TGTGCCAGCAGTACGACAGGGGGGGTCGAAAAACTGTTTTTT
CASSTTGGVEKLFF
>-|-|TRBV5-1|16|TRBJ2-1
TGCGCCAGCAGCCCGGGCGGGACAGCTCTTTACAATGAGCAGTTCTTC
CASSPGGTALYNEQFF
>-|few|TRBV25-1|13|TRBJ2-1
TGTGCCAGCAGTGGCCTGACAGTCTCTGAGCAGTTCTTC
CASSGLTVSEQFF
>-|-|TRBV7-9|11|TRBJ1-2
TGTGCCAGCAGCGACGTGGATGGCTACACCTTC
CASSDVDGYTF
>TRBD1|few|TRBV4-1|16|TRBJ2-3
TGCGCCAGCAGCCATGAAGGGACAGGGGACACAGATACGCAGTATTTT
CASSHEGTGDTDTQYF
>-|-|TRBV9|17|TRBJ2-2
TGTGCCAGCAGCACTAGACCGGGACGGCAAAACACCGGGGAGCTGTTTTTT
CASSTRPGRQNTGELFF
>-|few|TRBV19|12|TRBJ2-2
TGTGCCAGTACGCCTTCCACCGGGGAGCTGTTTTTT
CASTPSTGELFF
>-|-|TRBV4-1|14|TRBJ1-5
TGCGCCAGCAGCCAAGATACAGGATGGCAGCCCCAGCATTTT
CASSQDTGWQPQHF
>TRBD2|few|TRBV5-6|17|TRBJ2-5
TGTGCCAGCAGCTGGAGGGGTAGCGGGGGACCCCAAGAGACCCAGTACTTC
CASSWRGSGGPQETQYF
>-|-|TRBV19|15|TRBJ1-1
TGTGCCAGTGCCTTGAGCCAGACTTCGAACACTGAAGCTTTCTTT
CASALSQTSNTEAFF
>-|-|TRBV4-1|16|TRBJ2-1
TGCGCCAGCAGGCCTCATCAGGACGCTTCCTACAATGAGCAGTTCTTC
CASRPHQDASYNEQFF
>TRBD2|-|TRBV29-1|13|TRBJ2-3
TGCAGCGGTAGCGGGGGCGTCACAGATACGCAGTATTTT
CSGSGGVTDTQYF
>TRBD2|-|TRBV6-9|14|TRBJ2-7
TGTGTCAATAGTAGCGGGGGCCCCGGGAACGAGCAGTACTTC
CVNSSGGPGNEQYF
>TRBD1|-|TRBV29-1|13|TRBJ1-5
TGCAGCGTTCAGGGGGATGGCAATCAGCCCCAGCATTTT
CSVQGDGNQPQHF
>-|-|TRBV6-1|16|TRBJ1-6
TGTGCCAGCAGTGACCAGATTCGAGCAACAAATTCACCCCTCCACTTT
CASSDQIRATNSPLHF
>TRBD1|-|TRBV27|13|TRBJ1-6
TGTGCCAGCCGGGGACAGTATAATTCACCCCTCCACTTT
CASRGQYNSPLHF
>-|-|TRBV4-1|15|TRBJ1-4
TGCGCCAGCAGCCACAATAAGGGCCGTGATGAAAAACTGTTTTTT
CASSHNKGRDEKLFF
>-|-|TRBV6-5|11|TRBJ2-3
TGTGCCAGCAGTTTCCGGGATACGCAGTATTTT
CASSFRDTQYF